The TCR beta chain under discussion was sequenced for a study of blood T cells in healthy people across ages. Donors were systemically healthy Caucasian individuals from Russia aged roughly 6 to 100 years. Study-wide results and caveats: Diversity was higher, and naive CD4+ cells more numerous, in long-lived donors than in aged donors.

This clonotype was seen a few times. Antigen specificity is unknown. Next came a second PCR, run for about 6 to 12 cycles, which used a sample-barcoded 5' primer along with a J-beta primer mix. Every individual sample yielded 2.5 million or more paired-end reads (each containing CDR3). Via MiXCR, TCRdb re-called the 5' RACE reads, giving one row per CDR3 protein. This sample has over 1,500,000 distinct CDR3 sequences; 30% to 40% occur once, and the top ten carry roughly 24%. Trimming left V 6 bases short and J 6 bases short, with 18 bases between. Germline V lookup: CDR1 DFQATT, CDR2 SNEGSKA (reference sequence). This CDR3 contains 14 residues.

This sequence joins TRBV20-1 and TRBJ1-5, with a tentative D call TRBD1 (6 bases). The sequenced sample consisted of blood. This receptor was taken from a human donor in good health. The CDR3 DNA reads TGCAGTGCCCCCCCCACAGGGCTTCGTCAGCCCCAGCATTTT. As protein: CSAPPTGLRQPQHF.